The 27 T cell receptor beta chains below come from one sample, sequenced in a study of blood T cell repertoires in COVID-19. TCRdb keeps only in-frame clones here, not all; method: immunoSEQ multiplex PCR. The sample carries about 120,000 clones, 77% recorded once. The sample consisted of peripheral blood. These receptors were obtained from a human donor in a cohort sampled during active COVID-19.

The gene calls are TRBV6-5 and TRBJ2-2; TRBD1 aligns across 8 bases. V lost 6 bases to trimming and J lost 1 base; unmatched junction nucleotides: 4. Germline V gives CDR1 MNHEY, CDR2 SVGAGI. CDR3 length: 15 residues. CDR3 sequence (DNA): TGTGCCAGCAGGGTGACAGGGGTGAACACCGGGGAGCTGTTTTTT. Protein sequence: CASRVTGVNTGELFF.

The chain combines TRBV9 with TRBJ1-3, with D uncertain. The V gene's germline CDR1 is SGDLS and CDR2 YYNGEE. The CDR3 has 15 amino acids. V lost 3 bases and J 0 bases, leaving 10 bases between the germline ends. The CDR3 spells CASSGPGYSGNTIYF. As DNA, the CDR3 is TGTGCCAGCAGCGGTCCAGGATACTCTGGAAACACCATATATTTT. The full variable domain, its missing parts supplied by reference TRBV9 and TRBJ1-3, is DSGVTQTPKHLITATGQRVTLRCSPRSGDLSVYWYQQSLDQGLQFLIQYYNGEERAKGNILERFSAQQFPDLHSELNLSSLELGDSALYFCASSGPGYSGNTIYFGEGSWLTVV.

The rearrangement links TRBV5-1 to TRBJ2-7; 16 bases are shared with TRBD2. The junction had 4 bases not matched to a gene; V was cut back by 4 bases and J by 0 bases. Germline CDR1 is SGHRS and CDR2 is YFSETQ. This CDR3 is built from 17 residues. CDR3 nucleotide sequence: TGCGCCAGCAGCGAGGGACTAGCGGGGGGGAGCTCCTACGAGCAGTACTTC. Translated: CASSEGLAGGSSYEQYF.

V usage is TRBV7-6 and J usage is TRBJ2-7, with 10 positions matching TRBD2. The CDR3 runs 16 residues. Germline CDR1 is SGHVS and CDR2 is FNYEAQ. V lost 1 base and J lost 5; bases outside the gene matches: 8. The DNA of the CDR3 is TGTGCCAGCAGCTTAGTGGCTAGCGGGGGTTTGGACGAGCAGTACTTC. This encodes CASSLVASGGLDEQYF.

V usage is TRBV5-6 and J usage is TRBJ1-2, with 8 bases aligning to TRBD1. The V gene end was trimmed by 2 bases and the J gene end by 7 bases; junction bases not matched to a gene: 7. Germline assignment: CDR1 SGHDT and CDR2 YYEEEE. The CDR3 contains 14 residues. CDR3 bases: TGTGCCAGCAGCTTCCAGGGGGCTCCGCGTGGCTACACCTTC. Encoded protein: CASSFQGAPRGYTF.

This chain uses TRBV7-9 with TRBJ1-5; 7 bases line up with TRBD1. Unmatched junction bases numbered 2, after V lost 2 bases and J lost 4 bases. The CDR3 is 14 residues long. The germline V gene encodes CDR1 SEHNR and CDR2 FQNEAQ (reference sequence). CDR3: CASSLQGENQPQHF. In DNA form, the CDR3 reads TGTGCCAGCAGCTTACAGGGGGAGAATCAGCCCCAGCATTTT.

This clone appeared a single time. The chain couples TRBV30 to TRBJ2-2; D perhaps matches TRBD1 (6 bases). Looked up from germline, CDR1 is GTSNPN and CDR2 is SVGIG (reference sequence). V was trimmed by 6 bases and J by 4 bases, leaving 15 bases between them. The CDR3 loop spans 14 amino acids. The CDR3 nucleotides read TGTGCCTGCGGACGGGACACTATCACCGGGGAGCTGTTTTTT. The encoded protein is CACGRDTITGELFF.

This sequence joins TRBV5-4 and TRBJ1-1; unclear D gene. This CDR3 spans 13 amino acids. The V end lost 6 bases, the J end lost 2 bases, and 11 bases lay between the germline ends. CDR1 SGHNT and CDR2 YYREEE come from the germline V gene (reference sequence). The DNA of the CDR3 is TGTGCCAGCATCCCTGCAGGTAACACTGAAGCTTTCTTT. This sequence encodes CASIPAGNTEAFF. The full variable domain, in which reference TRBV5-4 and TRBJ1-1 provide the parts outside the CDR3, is ETGVTQSPTHLIKTRGQQVTLRCSSQSGHNTVSWYQQALGQGPQFIFQYYREEENGRGNFPPRFSGLQFPNYSSELNVNALELDDSALYLCASIPAGNTEAFFGQGTRLTVV.

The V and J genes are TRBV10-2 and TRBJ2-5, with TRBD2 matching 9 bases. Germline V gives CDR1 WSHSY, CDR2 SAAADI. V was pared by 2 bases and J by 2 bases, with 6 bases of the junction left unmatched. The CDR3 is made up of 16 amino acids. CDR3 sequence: CASSEGLARFQETQYF. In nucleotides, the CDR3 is TGCGCCAGCAGTGAGGGACTAGCGCGTTTTCAAGAGACCCAGTACTTC.

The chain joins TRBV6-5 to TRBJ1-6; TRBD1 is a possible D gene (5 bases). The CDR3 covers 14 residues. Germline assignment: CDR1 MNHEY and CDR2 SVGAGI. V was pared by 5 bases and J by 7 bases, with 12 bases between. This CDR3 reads CASSQQGWNSPLHF. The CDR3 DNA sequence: TGTGCCAGCAGTCAGCAGGGATGGAATTCACCCCTCCACTTT.

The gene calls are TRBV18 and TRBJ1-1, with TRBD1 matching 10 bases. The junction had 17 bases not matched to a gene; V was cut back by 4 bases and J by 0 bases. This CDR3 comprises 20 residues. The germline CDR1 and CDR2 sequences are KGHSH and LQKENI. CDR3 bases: TGTGCCAGCTCACTGAACACTTCCGGGACAGGGGCTGTTATGAACACTGAAGCTTTCTTT. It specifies CASSLNTSGTGAVMNTEAFF.

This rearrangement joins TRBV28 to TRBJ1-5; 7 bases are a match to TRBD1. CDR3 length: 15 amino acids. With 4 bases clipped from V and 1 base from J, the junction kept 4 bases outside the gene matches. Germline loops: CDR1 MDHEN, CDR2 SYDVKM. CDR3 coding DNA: TGTGCCAGCAGTTCCTGGGGACAGAGCAATCAGCCCCAGCATTTT. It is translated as CASSSWGQSNQPQHF.

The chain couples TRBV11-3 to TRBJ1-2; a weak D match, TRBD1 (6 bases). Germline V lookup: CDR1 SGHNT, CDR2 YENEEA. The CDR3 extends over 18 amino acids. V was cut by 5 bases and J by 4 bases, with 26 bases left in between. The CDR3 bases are TGTGCCAGCAGCCCCCGAGGGGGGGCAACTTTGGGTCTCTATGGCTACACCTTC. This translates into CASSPRGGATLGLYGYTF. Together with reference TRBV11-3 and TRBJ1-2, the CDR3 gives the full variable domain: EAGVVQSPRYKIIEKKQPVAFWCNPISGHNTLYWYLQNLGQGPELLIRYENEEAVDDSQLPKDRFSAERLKGVDSTLKIQPAELGDSAVYLCASSPRGGATLGLYGYTFGSGTRLTVV.

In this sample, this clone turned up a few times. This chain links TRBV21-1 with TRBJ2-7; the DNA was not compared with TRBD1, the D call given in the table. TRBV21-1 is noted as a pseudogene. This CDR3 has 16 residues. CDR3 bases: TGTGCCAGCAGCACCCGCCGGGACAGGGTCCCCTACGAGCAGTACTTC. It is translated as CASSTRRDRVPYEQYF.

CDR3 protein: CAWSVSDRGAGQPQHF. The DNA for the CDR3 is TGTGCCTGGAGTGTTTCAGACAGGGGCGCGGGTCAGCCCCAGCATTTT. This chain links TRBV30 with TRBJ1-5, with TRBD1 matching over 8 bases. Germline loops: CDR1 GTSNPN, CDR2 SVGIG (reference sequence). Trimming at V came to 0 bases and at J to 6 bases, leaving 10 bases not matched to a gene. The CDR3 consists of 16 residues.

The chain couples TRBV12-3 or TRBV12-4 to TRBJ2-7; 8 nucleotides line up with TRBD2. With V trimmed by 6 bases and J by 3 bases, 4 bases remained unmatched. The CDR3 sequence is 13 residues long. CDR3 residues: CASRGGGNYEQYF. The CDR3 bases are TGTGCCAGCAGGGGCGGGGGGAACTACGAGCAGTACTTC.

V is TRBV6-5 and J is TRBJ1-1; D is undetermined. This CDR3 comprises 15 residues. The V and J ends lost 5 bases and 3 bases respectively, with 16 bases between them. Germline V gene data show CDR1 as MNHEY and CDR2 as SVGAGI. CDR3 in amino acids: CASSLADVADTEAFF. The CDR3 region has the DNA TGTGCCAGCAGTCTCGCTGACGTGGCGGACACTGAAGCTTTCTTT.

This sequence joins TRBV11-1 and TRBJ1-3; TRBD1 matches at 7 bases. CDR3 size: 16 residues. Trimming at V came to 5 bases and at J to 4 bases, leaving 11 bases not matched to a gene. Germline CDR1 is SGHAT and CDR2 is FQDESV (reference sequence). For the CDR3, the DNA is TGTGCCAGCAGCCCTTGGACAGGAACGGCGGGAAACACCATATATTTT. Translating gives CASSPWTGTAGNTIYF.

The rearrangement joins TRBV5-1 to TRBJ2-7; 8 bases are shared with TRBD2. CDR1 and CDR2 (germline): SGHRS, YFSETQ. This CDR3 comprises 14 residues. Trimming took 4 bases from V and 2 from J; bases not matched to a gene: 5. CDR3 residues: CASSPATSAYEQYF. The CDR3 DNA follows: TGCGCCAGCAGCCCCGCGACTAGCGCCTACGAGCAGTACTTC.

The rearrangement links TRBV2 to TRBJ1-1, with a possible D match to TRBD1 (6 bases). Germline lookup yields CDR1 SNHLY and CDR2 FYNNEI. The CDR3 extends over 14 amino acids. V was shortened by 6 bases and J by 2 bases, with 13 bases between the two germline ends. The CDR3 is CASRRQEINTEAFF. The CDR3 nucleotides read TGTGCCAGCAGGAGACAGGAGATAAACACTGAAGCTTTCTTT.

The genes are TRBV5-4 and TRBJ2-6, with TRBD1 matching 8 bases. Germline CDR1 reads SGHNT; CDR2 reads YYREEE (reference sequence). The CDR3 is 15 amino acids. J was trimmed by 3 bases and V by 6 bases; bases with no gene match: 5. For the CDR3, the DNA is TGTGCCAGCAACGACAGGGGTGGTGGGGCCAACGTCCTGACTTTC. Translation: CASNDRGGGANVLTF.

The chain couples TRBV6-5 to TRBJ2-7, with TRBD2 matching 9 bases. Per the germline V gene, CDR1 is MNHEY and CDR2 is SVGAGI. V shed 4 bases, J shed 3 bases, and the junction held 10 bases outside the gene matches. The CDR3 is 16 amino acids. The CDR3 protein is CASSSSQAGGGYEQYF. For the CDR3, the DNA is TGTGCCAGCAGTTCATCCCAAGCGGGAGGAGGCTACGAGCAGTACTTC.

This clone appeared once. CDR3 nucleotides: TGTGCCAGCAGTTTATGGGCTTTTACTGAAGCTTTCTTT. Translation: CASSLWAFTEAFF. J is TRBJ1-1 and V is TRBV27; the D is unclear. This CDR3 has 13 residues. The V gene's germline CDR1 is MNHEY and CDR2 SMNVEV (reference sequence). Trimming stripped 1 base from V and 5 bases from J, with 8 bases between.

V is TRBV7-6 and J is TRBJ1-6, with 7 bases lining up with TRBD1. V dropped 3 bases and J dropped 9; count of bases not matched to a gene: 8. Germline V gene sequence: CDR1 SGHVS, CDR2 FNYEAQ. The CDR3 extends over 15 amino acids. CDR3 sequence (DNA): TGTGCCAGCAGCTTGGTCGACAGGGAAGGTTCACCCCTCCACTTT. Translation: CASSLVDREGSPLHF.

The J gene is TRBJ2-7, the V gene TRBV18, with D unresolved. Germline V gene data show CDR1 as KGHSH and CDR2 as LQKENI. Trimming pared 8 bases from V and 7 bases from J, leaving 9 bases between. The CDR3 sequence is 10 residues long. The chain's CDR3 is CASAGTEQYF. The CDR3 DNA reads TGTGCCAGCGCCGGTACGGAGCAGTACTTC.

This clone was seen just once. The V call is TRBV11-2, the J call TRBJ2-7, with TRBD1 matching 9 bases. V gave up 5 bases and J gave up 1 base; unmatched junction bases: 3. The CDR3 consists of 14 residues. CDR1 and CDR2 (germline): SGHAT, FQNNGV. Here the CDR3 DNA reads TGTGCCAGCAGCCTCGGGACAGGGTCCTACGAGCAGTACTTC. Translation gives CASSLGTGSYEQYF.

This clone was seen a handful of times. CDR3 in amino acids: CASSGGFATNEKLFF. CDR3 nucleotides: TGTGCCAGCAGTGGCGGGTTTGCAACTAATGAAAAACTGTTTTTT. The chain carries TRBV2 and TRBJ1-4; D unresolved. This CDR3 contains 15 residues. The ends were cut back, 4 bases at V and 0 bases at J, with 9 bases in the middle. Germline V gene data show CDR1 as SNHLY and CDR2 as FYNNEI.